Presented here are 25 T cell receptor beta chains from one specimen sequenced in a study of T cells in Graves' hyperthyroidism and ophthalmopathy. The source material, RNA transcripts, was used to amplify TCR beta CDR3 regions. TCR CDR3 underwent first-round RT-PCR with the HTBI primer set. TCRdb processed the multiplex PCR reads anew with MiXCR; each CDR3 protein has one entry. Of about 720,000 distinct CDR3 sequences listed, around 17% were seen once; the top ten hold around 8%. Sequenced: blood. These receptors all come from a young man with Graves' hyperthyroidism.

V gene TRBV28 combines with J gene TRBJ2-1, with 8 bases matching TRBD2. CDR1 is MDHEN and CDR2 is SYDVKM in the germline V gene. V shed 3 bases and J 7 bases; nucleotides not matched to a gene: 14. The CDR3 has 17 amino acids. CDR3 loop: CASSFPPPAGARNEQFF. The CDR3 DNA follows: TGTGCCAGCAGTTTCCCGCCCCCAGCGGGAGCCCGGAATGAGCAGTTCTTC.

Concerning this clonotype: One base away lies a much larger clone, so this may be a sequencing read error. The chain is built from TRBV27 and TRBJ2-1; 10 bases align to TRBD2. CDR1 is MNHEY and CDR2 is SMNVEV in the germline V gene (reference sequence). The length of the CDR3 is 15 residues. With V trimmed by 1 base and J by 6 bases, 3 bases remained unmatched. The CDR3 sequence is CASSLWSSGSNEQFF. CDR3 nucleotides: TGTGCCAGCAGTTTATGGTCTAGCGGGAGCAATGAGCAGTTCTTC.

Comments on this clonotype: Possible read error: a much larger clone is one base away. The V call is TRBV20-1, the J call TRBJ2-1; D gene unclear. The CDR3 has 11 amino acids. Germline CDR1 is DFQATT and CDR2 is SNEGSKA (reference sequence). The DNA of the CDR3 is TGCAGTGCTAGATGGTACAATAAGCAGTTCTTC. This encodes CSARWYNKQFF.

The chain is built from TRBV7-9 and TRBJ2-7; weak D call: TRBD1 (7 bases). Germline-derived CDR1 and CDR2 are SEHNR and FQNEAQ (reference sequence). The CDR3 loop spans 14 amino acids. V was shortened by 4 bases and J by 3 bases, with 13 bases between the two germline ends. CDR3 DNA sequence: TGTGCCAGCAGCTGGGGGGACAGAAGCTACGAGCAGTACTTC. Residues: CASSWGDRSYEQYF.

The genes are TRBV14 and TRBJ2-3; 9 bases line up with TRBD1. Germline assignment: CDR1 SGHDN and CDR2 FVKESK. Trimming cost V 6 bases and J 2 bases; bases outside gene matches: 6. The CDR3 has 15 amino acids. The CDR3 DNA reads as TGTGCCAGCAGAAGGACAGGGGCCACCACAGATACGCAGTATTTT. This gives the protein CASRRTGATTDTQYF.

The genes are TRBV9 and TRBJ2-1; no clear D gene. V was shortened by 3 bases and J by 4 bases, with 26 bases between the two germline ends. The CDR3 covers 19 residues. Per germline, CDR1 SGDLS and CDR2 YYNGEE. CDR3 amino acids: CASSGRVGYGPLGYNEQFF. CDR3 DNA sequence: TGTGCCAGCAGCGGCCGAGTTGGTTACGGGCCTTTAGGGTACAATGAGCAGTTCTTC.

CDR3 sequence: CASRSWEHGEQFF. The CDR3 DNA sequence: TGTGCCAGCAGGTCCTGGGAACACGGTGAGCAGTTCTTC. The J gene is TRBJ2-1, the V gene TRBV7-9; D uncertain. Between the trimmed V and J ends, which lost 6 bases and 9 bases, there was a span of 15 bases. CDR3 length: 13 residues. CDR1 is SEHNR and CDR2 is FQNEAQ in the germline V gene (reference sequence).

This clonotype was found many times. The chain couples TRBV20-1 to TRBJ2-5; D gene uncertain. From germline, CDR1 is DFQATT and CDR2 SNEGSKA (reference sequence). The CDR3 contains 13 residues. The V and J ends lost 6 bases and 0 bases respectively, with 11 bases between them. CDR3 coding DNA: TGCAGTGCGCCCCCCCCGGACCAAGAGACCCAGTACTTC. Its translation: CSAPPPDQETQYF.

In regard to this clonotype: A much larger clone sits a single nucleotide away, making a read error possible. V usage is TRBV3-1 and J usage is TRBJ2-7; 12 bases fit TRBD2. Germline CDR1 and CDR2: LGHDT and YNNKEL (reference sequence). This CDR3 comprises 16 residues. V was pared by 5 bases and J by 7 bases, with 12 bases of the junction left unmatched. CDR3 loop: CASSSWTSGNLGEQYF. The CDR3 nucleotides read TGTGCCAGCAGCTCCTGGACTAGCGGGAATTTGGGTGAGCAGTACTTC.

This chain links TRBV7-8 with TRBJ2-4; D remains unclear. The CDR3 contains 13 residues. V dropped 6 bases and J dropped 0 bases, with 6 bases sitting between them. Germline CDR1 is SGHVS and CDR2 is FQNEAQ. The CDR3 spells CASSNVAKNIQYF. The CDR3 nucleotides read TGTGCCAGCAGTAATGTAGCCAAAAACATTCAGTACTTC.

This clonotype was detected ten times or more. The chain recombines TRBV28 with TRBJ2-7; weak D call: TRBD2 (6 bases). Germline CDR1 MDHEN, CDR2 SYDVKM. The CDR3 covers 13 residues. V gave up 2 bases and J gave up 7 bases, with 12 bases separating them. CDR3: CASSLGYRGEQYF. The CDR3 nucleotides read TGTGCCAGCAGTTTAGGCTACCGGGGGGAGCAGTACTTC.

This clonotype was found a few times. The CDR3 sequence: CSVETRGGTSTDTQYF. In DNA form, the CDR3 reads TGCAGCGTTGAAACAAGGGGCGGGACTAGCACAGATACGCAGTATTTT. The chain links TRBV29-1 to TRBJ2-3; possible D gene TRBD2, 6 bases. The V end lost 2 bases, the J end lost 0 bases, and 15 bases lay between the germline ends. CDR3 length: 16 residues. CDR1 is SQVTM and CDR2 is ANQGSEA in the germline V gene.

This clonotype was observed at least ten times. V and J are TRBV30 and TRBJ2-3; no clear D. The CDR3 covers 12 residues. Germline V gene lookup returns CDR1 GTSNPN and CDR2 SVGIG (reference sequence). Trimming stripped 0 bases from V and 8 bases from J, with 9 bases between. The CDR3 bases are TGTGCCTGGAGTGTAACTGCTTTTACGCAGTATTTT. Translating gives CAWSVTAFTQYF.

The chain employs TRBV18 and TRBJ2-2; D is possibly TRBD1 (5 bases). Trimming stripped 6 bases from V and 6 bases from J, with 17 bases between. This CDR3 region has 15 residues. The germline V gene encodes CDR1 KGHSH and CDR2 LQKENI. Here the CDR3 reads CASSPKQVTAGELFF. The CDR3 nucleotides are TGTGCCAGCTCCCCTAAACAGGTTACCGCCGGGGAGCTGTTTTTT.

This clonotype came up a few times. This CDR3 is CSAGWDGRENAYGYTF. The CDR3 bases are TGCAGCGCTGGGTGGGACGGCCGGGAAAATGCGTATGGCTACACCTTC. V usage is TRBV29-1 and J usage is TRBJ1-2, with a tentative D call TRBD1 (5 bases). Germline V gene sequence: CDR1 SQVTM, CDR2 ANQGSEA. This CDR3 region has 16 residues. Trimming took 7 bases from V and 5 from J, leaving 26 bases between them.

The chain is built from TRBV20-1 and TRBJ1-6; 9 bases fit TRBD1. The CDR3 length is 14 residues. CDR1 is DFQATT, CDR2 SNEGSKA, per germline (reference sequence). Germline trimming cut 5 bases from V and 7 bases from J; bases unmatched to any gene: 6. CDR3 amino acids: CSASNRGQNSPLHF. DNA for the CDR3: TGCAGTGCTTCAAACAGGGGGCAAAATTCACCCCTCCACTTT.

This clonotype has more than one count but fewer than ten. V usage is TRBV3-1 and J usage is TRBJ2-5, with 10 positions matching TRBD2. CDR1 LGHDT and CDR2 YNNKEL come from the germline V gene (reference sequence). The CDR3 covers 14 residues. The V gene end was trimmed by 2 bases and the J gene end by 5 bases; junction bases not matched to a gene: 2. The CDR3 loop reads CASSQSSGSETQYF. In DNA form, the CDR3 reads TGTGCCAGCAGCCAATCTAGCGGGAGTGAGACCCAGTACTTC.

The chain carries TRBV5-1 and TRBJ2-1; 7 bases align to TRBD2. The junction had 6 bases not matched to a gene; V was cut back by 3 bases and J by 3 bases. This CDR3 is 15 amino acids long. CDR1 is SGHRS, CDR2 YFSETQ, per germline. The DNA of the CDR3 is TGCGCCAGCAGCTCAGGAGGGAGGGTCTACAATGAGCAGTTCTTC. It codes for CASSSGGRVYNEQFF.

J is TRBJ1-5 and V is TRBV29-1; D not resolved. Trimming removed 6 bases at V and 0 bases at J, with 9 bases between. Per germline, CDR1 SQVTM and CDR2 ANQGSEA. The CDR3 extends over 13 amino acids. The DNA of the CDR3 is TGCAGCGTCGCCCTTAATAGCAATCAGCCCCAGCATTTT. Translated, it gives CSVALNSNQPQHF.

This clonotype has just a few counts. The J gene is TRBJ2-1, the V gene TRBV15; D is unresolved. Germline-derived CDR1 and CDR2 are LNHNV and YYDKDF (reference sequence). The CDR3 is made up of 11 amino acids. V was cut by 0 bases and J by 8 bases, with 2 bases left in between. The CDR3 is CATSREYEQFF. The CDR3 coding sequence is TGTGCCACCAGCAGAGAGTATGAGCAGTTCTTC.

This CDR3 reads CASSEQGPNVLTF. The CDR3 bases are TGTGCCAGCAGTGAACAGGGGCCCAACGTCCTGACTTTC. The chain links TRBV7-2 to TRBJ2-6, with 7 bases fitting TRBD1. The ends lost 6 bases at V and 8 bases at J; junction bases unmatched: 4. The CDR3 has 13 amino acids. Per the germline V gene, CDR1 is SGHTA and CDR2 is FQGNSA.

CDR3 DNA sequence: TGTGCCAGCTCACAAAGGGGGTCGCTGTCCTATGGCTACACCTTC. Protein: CASSQRGSLSYGYTF. This sequence joins TRBV18 and TRBJ1-2, with TRBD1 as a possible D gene (6 bases). The CDR3 is made up of 15 amino acids. The germline V gene encodes CDR1 KGHSH and CDR2 LQKENI. The ends were cut back, 4 bases at V and 4 bases at J, with 16 bases in the middle.

This clonotype was counted ten times or more. The V and J genes are TRBV28 and TRBJ2-3; 8 bases line up with TRBD2. Germline V lookup: CDR1 MDHEN, CDR2 SYDVKM. Germline trimming cut 5 bases from V and 3 bases from J; bases unmatched to any gene: 7. The CDR3 covers 15 residues. The CDR3 nucleotides are TGTGCCAGCAGTCCCGCCGGGACTAGAACAGATACGCAGTATTTT. Protein product: CASSPAGTRTDTQYF. The full variable domain, rest sourced from reference TRBV28 and TRBJ2-3, is DVKVTQSSRYLVKRTGEKVFLECVQDMDHENMFWYRQDPGLGLRLIYFSYDVKMKEKGDIPEGYSVSREKKERFSLILESASTNQTSMYLCASSPAGTRTDTQYFGPGTRLTVL.

This clonotype was recorded many times. The V gene is TRBV7-6, the J gene TRBJ2-1; TRBD2 aligns across 7 bases. The ends lost 4 bases at V and 3 bases at J; junction bases unmatched: 6. The CDR3 totals 15 residues. Germline lookup yields CDR1 SGHVS and CDR2 FNYEAQ. CDR3 in amino acids: CASSSTSSVYNEQFF. In DNA, the CDR3 is TGTGCCAGCAGCTCGACTAGCTCAGTCTACAATGAGCAGTTCTTC.

In this sample, this clonotype turned up many times. An end of the junction differs from the germline gene, which may be a read error. The chain links TRBV5-1 to TRBJ2-2; D is perhaps TRBD2 (5 bases). Per the germline V gene, CDR1 is SGHRS and CDR2 is YFSETQ. The CDR3 sequence is 14 residues long. The CDR3 loop is CASSLGSNTGELFF. The DNA for the CDR3 is TGTGCCAGCAGCTTAGGGAGTAACACCGGGGAGCTGTTTTTT.